The sequence of this TCR beta chain was determined in a study of T-cell reconstitution after alpha-beta-depleted transplantation in children. Study observations and caveats: Several hundred expanded graft clones reportedly supplied alpha-beta T cells about two months after transplant. Newly produced T cells mostly provided counts and TCRbeta diversity after one year, as hyperexpanded clones declined. Surviving recipient T cells and thymic progenitors accounted for the high day-60 TCRbeta diversity observed in some patients.

Trimming cost V 0 bases and J 6 bases; bases outside gene matches: 2. The CDR3 is 14 residues long. The germline V gene encodes CDR1 SGDLS and CDR2 YYNGEE. During its preparation, the TCRbeta library received unique molecular identifiers. One entry per CDR3 protein results from TCRdb running MiXCR on the PCR reads. The data show about 980,000 distinct CDR3 sequences, with less than 30% seen just once and roughly 30% held by the top ten. This clonotype has only a few counts. Its antigen is still unknown. Here the sequenced sample was PBMCs, mostly from graft donor cells, taken 360 days after TCRalphabeta/CD19-depleted stem cell transplant. This chain uses TRBV9 with TRBJ2-1, with 8 bases aligning to TRBD2. This TCR derives from a boy under two years old who had a stem cell transplant for SCID, so the T cells may come from the graft donor. As DNA, the CDR3 is TGTGCCAGCAGCGTAGTCGGGGGGGCCAATGAGCAGTTCTTC. Protein: CASSVVGGANEQFF.